The rows below give T cell receptor beta chains drawn from one sample of a study of T-cell reconstitution after alpha-beta-depleted transplantation in children. In TCRdb, the PCR reads were re-called with MiXCR into one record per CDR3 protein. Among some 490,000 distinct CDR3 sequences listed, approximately 12% were seen once. Material: PBMCs from the stem cell graft donor, obtained from the stem cell graft. These receptors all come from a human donor who donated a stem cell graft to a child with combined immunodeficiency. CDR3s include the opening cysteine and the closing phenylalanine or tryptophan. The order of the fields is CDR3 DNA, CDR3 protein, J gene, clone size, V gene, CDR3 length, D gene. The D gene is left open where the match is weak. Clone size appears in some rows only: once, few, many, or a class for an expanded clone.

DNA: TGTGCCAGCAGCAATGACAGGGGGCCTTCGAACACCGGGGAGCTGTTTTTT
CDR3: CASSNDRGPSNTGELFF
J: TRBJ2-2
size: .
V: TRBV11-1
length: 17
D: TRBD1

DNA: TGCAGTGCTAGAGGGCCGTTTGGGACTAGCGGGGAGCAGTTCTTC
CDR3: CSARGPFGTSGEQFF
J: TRBJ2-1
size: few
V: TRBV20-1
length: 15
D: TRBD2

DNA: TGCGCCAGCAGCCAAGATGCGTACTCTGGGGCCAACGTCCTGACTTTC
CDR3: CASSQDAYSGANVLTF
J: TRBJ2-6
size: few
V: TRBV4-3
length: 16
D: .

DNA: TGTGCCAGCAGGCCGGATACCCTTGGAAACACCATATATTTT
CDR3: CASRPDTLGNTIYF
J: TRBJ1-3
size: .
V: TRBV28
length: 14
D: .

DNA: TGTGCCAGCAGTGAAGCGTGGACAGGGGTCGACGAGCAGTACTTC
CDR3: CASSEAWTGVDEQYF
J: TRBJ2-7
size: .
V: TRBV2
length: 15
D: TRBD1

DNA: TGTGCCAGCAGTCAGACCAGCACCGGGGAGCTGTTTTTT
CDR3: CASSQTSTGELFF
J: TRBJ2-2
size: few
V: TRBV6-5
length: 13
D: .

DNA: TGTGCCAGCAGTACGCAGGGACAGGGGACGAACTATGGCTACACCTTC
CDR3: CASSTQGQGTNYGYTF
J: TRBJ1-2
size: few
V: TRBV6-1
length: 16
D: TRBD1

DNA: TGTGCCAGCAGCCAAGCTGGAGGGAGCACCGTCCAGTACTTC
CDR3: CASSQAGGSTVQYF
J: TRBJ2-7
size: few
V: TRBV4-2
length: 14
D: .

DNA: TGCGCCAGCAGCTTGGCCGAAGTTGCCGGGGAGCTGTTTTTT
CDR3: CASSLAEVAGELFF
J: TRBJ2-2
size: few
V: TRBV5-1
length: 14
D: .

DNA: TGCGCCAGCAGTGAACAACTAGCGGGGGCCTACACCGGGGAGCTGTTTTTT
CDR3: CASSEQLAGAYTGELFF
J: TRBJ2-2
size: few
V: TRBV10-2
length: 17
D: TRBD2

DNA: TGTGCCAGCAGCTTTTTTACCCGCGACACTGAAGCTTTCTTT
CDR3: CASSFFTRDTEAFF
J: TRBJ1-1
size: .
V: TRBV7-2
length: 14
D: .

DNA: TGCAGCGTCTTAGGGGGGGTCGGGACCTCCTACGAGCAGTACTTC
CDR3: CSVLGGVGTSYEQYF
J: TRBJ2-7
size: many
V: TRBV29-1
length: 15
D: .

DNA: TGTGCCACCAGCGGCAAAGGGTCCCCAGATACGCAGTATTTT
CDR3: CATSGKGSPDTQYF
J: TRBJ2-3
size: .
V: TRBV7-2
length: 14
D: .

DNA: TGCGCCAGCAGCCAAGGACTAGCGGGGCTTTACAATGAGCAGTTCTTC
CDR3: CASSQGLAGLYNEQFF
J: TRBJ2-1
size: few
V: TRBV4-3
length: 16
D: TRBD2

DNA: TGTGCTAGTGGCGCTGGGACTAGTAAGTACGAGCAGTACTTC
CDR3: CASGAGTSKYEQYF
J: TRBJ2-7
size: many
V: TRBV12-5
length: 14
D: TRBD2

DNA: TGTGCCAGCAGCTTAGGGGCGCCCAATGAGCAGTTCTTC
CDR3: CASSLGAPNEQFF
J: TRBJ2-1
size: .
V: TRBV11-2
length: 13
D: .

DNA: TGTGCCAGCAGTTTCCAGACAGGGAATTCCGGGGAGCTGTTTTTT
CDR3: CASSFQTGNSGELFF
J: TRBJ2-2
size: many
V: TRBV27
length: 15
D: TRBD1

DNA: TGTGCCAGCAGTGGAGGCAGGGCGGGGGAGCAGTTCTTC
CDR3: CASSGGRAGEQFF
J: TRBJ2-1
size: many
V: TRBV2
length: 13
D: .

DNA: TGCGCCAGCAGCCAATACACTGGGGATGCCCCAAAACTGTTTTTT
CDR3: CASSQYTGDAPKLFF
J: TRBJ1-4
size: few
V: TRBV4-3
length: 15
D: .

DNA: TGTGCCAGCAGCCTCTCCAACAGGAGGGTCAATGAGCAGTTCTTC
CDR3: CASSLSNRRVNEQFF
J: TRBJ2-1
size: .
V: TRBV3-1
length: 15
D: .

DNA: TGTGCCATCAGTGCCCCCGGGACAGGGGAAGAGACCCAGTACTTC
CDR3: CAISAPGTGEETQYF
J: TRBJ2-5
size: many
V: TRBV10-3
length: 15
D: TRBD1

DNA: TGTGCCAGCAGCTCCGGGCGGCTGGGGACTAGCGGGAGGACCGCGCAGTATTTT
CDR3: CASSSGRLGTSGRTAQYF
J: TRBJ2-3
size: few
V: TRBV5-4
length: 18
D: TRBD2

DNA: TGTGCCAGTAGTATAGCCGGTAGGGGGTTATGGAATGAGCAGTTCTTC
CDR3: CASSIAGRGLWNEQFF
J: TRBJ2-1
size: .
V: TRBV19
length: 16
D: .

DNA: TGTGCCAGCGGTACTCTCGCCTTGAACACTGAAGCTTTCTTT
CDR3: CASGTLALNTEAFF
J: TRBJ1-1
size: many
V: TRBV6-5
length: 14
D: .

DNA: TGTGCCAGCGGCGCCGGAACAGATACGCAGTATTTT
CDR3: CASGAGTDTQYF
J: TRBJ2-3
size: .
V: TRBV12-3/TRBV12-4
length: 12
D: .

DNA: TGTGCCAGCAGTTATTCCTATGAGCAGTTCTTC
CDR3: CASSYSYEQFF
J: TRBJ2-1
size: .
V: TRBV6-2/TRBV6-3
length: 11
D: .

DNA: TGTGCCAGCAGTTTAGCGTGGTCTGAATACAATGAGCAGTTCTTC
CDR3: CASSLAWSEYNEQFF
J: TRBJ2-1
size: .
V: TRBV12-3/TRBV12-4
length: 15
D: .

DNA: TGTGCCAGCACCTTCCCCTTAGCGGGAGGGCCTGGGGCCAACGTCCTGACTTTC
CDR3: CASTFPLAGGPGANVLTF
J: TRBJ2-6
size: .
V: TRBV2
length: 18
D: TRBD2

DNA: TGTGCCAGCAGTTTTTGGGGGAAGGAGACCCAGTACTTC
CDR3: CASSFWGKETQYF
J: TRBJ2-5
size: many
V: TRBV12-3/TRBV12-4
length: 13
D: .

DNA: TGTGCCAGCAGCTTATCCCCCGCGAACACTGAAGCTTTCTTT
CDR3: CASSLSPANTEAFF
J: TRBJ1-1
size: few
V: TRBV7-3
length: 14
D: .

DNA: TGTGCCAGCAGCATAAGAGCACAGGGCAATCAGCCCCAGCATTTT
CDR3: CASSIRAQGNQPQHF
J: TRBJ1-5
size: few
V: TRBV7-8
length: 15
D: .

DNA: TGTGCCACGACCTTGGGTAGCGGGAGGGAGACCCAGTACTTC
CDR3: CATTLGSGRETQYF
J: TRBJ2-5
size: few
V: TRBV6-1
length: 14
D: TRBD2

DNA: TGTGCCTCTGGGACGGGGAAAAACATTCAGTACTTC
CDR3: CASGTGKNIQYF
J: TRBJ2-4
size: many
V: TRBV5-6
length: 12
D: .

DNA: TGTGCCAGCAGCTTAGACCTGGGGAGGAGGGCTTTCTTT
CDR3: CASSLDLGRRAFF
J: TRBJ1-1
size: .
V: TRBV11-2
length: 13
D: .

DNA: TGTGCCATCAGTGTAGAACACAGGGAGTTCAATGAGCAGTTCTTC
CDR3: CAISVEHREFNEQFF
J: TRBJ2-1
size: many
V: TRBV10-3
length: 15
D: .

DNA: TGTGCCAGCAGCTTTACAGGGGCAGATACGCAGTATTTT
CDR3: CASSFTGADTQYF
J: TRBJ2-3
size: many
V: TRBV7-2
length: 13
D: TRBD1

DNA: TGTGCCAGCAGCTTAGAGACAGCCCCAGCTTTCTTT
CDR3: CASSLETAPAFF
J: TRBJ1-1
size: .
V: TRBV11-2
length: 12
D: .

DNA: TGTGCCAGCAGTTTACTCACCGGGACAGGAGCGACCGGGGCCAACGTCCTGACTTTC
CDR3: CASSLLTGTGATGANVLTF
J: TRBJ2-6
size: few
V: TRBV12-3/TRBV12-4
length: 19
D: TRBD1

DNA: TGCGCCAGCAGCTTCACCTCTAACTATGGCTACACCTTC
CDR3: CASSFTSNYGYTF
J: TRBJ1-2
size: .
V: TRBV5-1
length: 13
D: .

DNA: TGTGCCATCAGTGAGTCAGGGCTAGCGGGCCCCAACAATGAGCAGTTCTTC
CDR3: CAISESGLAGPNNEQFF
J: TRBJ2-1
size: few
V: TRBV10-3
length: 17
D: TRBD2

DNA: TGTGCCACCAGTGACCCCTCCAGAGATGAGCAGTTCTTC
CDR3: CATSDPSRDEQFF
J: TRBJ2-1
size: few
V: TRBV24-1
length: 13
D: .

DNA: TGCAGCGTTGATTCAGGGGATACGCAGTATTTT
CDR3: CSVDSGDTQYF
J: TRBJ2-3
size: many
V: TRBV29-1
length: 11
D: .

DNA: TGTGCCAGCAGTTTCCAGGGCCTCGGGTCTGATACGCAGTATTTT
CDR3: CASSFQGLGSDTQYF
J: TRBJ2-3
size: .
V: TRBV6-5
length: 15
D: .

DNA: TGTGCCAGCAGCATTGGACAGGGCAATGACTACGAGCAGTACTTC
CDR3: CASSIGQGNDYEQYF
J: TRBJ2-7
size: many
V: TRBV5-4
length: 15
D: TRBD1

DNA: TGTGCCAGCAGTTACAACCCCCGGGAGGATGTCACAGATACGCAGTATTTT
CDR3: CASSYNPREDVTDTQYF
J: TRBJ2-3
size: many
V: TRBV6-2/TRBV6-3
length: 17
D: TRBD2

DNA: TGTGCCAGCAGCGCCCACGGAGGCTCATCCTACGAGCAGTACTTC
CDR3: CASSAHGGSSYEQYF
J: TRBJ2-7
size: .
V: TRBV9
length: 15
D: .

DNA: TGTGCCTGGAGTGTCCTCACGAAAGAGACCCAGTACTTC
CDR3: CAWSVLTKETQYF
J: TRBJ2-5
size: .
V: TRBV30
length: 13
D: .